The following is a TCR beta chain sequence with its context. The target of this receptor is not known. No base-level quality is on record; no much larger clone is a single base apart. The trim is 4 bases for V and 0 bases for J, with a gap of 9 bases between the germline ends. Per the germline V gene, MNHEY is the CDR1 and SVGAGI is the CDR2. Reading from cysteine to phenylalanine, the CDR3 counts 15 amino acids. CDR3 DNA only is kept here, 45 bases in frame from base 1. The donors were healthy, HIV-negative adults who had no recently reported acute infections or vaccinations. Every donor was a Caucasian adult residing in Nashville, Tennessee, USA. Magnetic negative selection was used to enrich CD4+ T cells, after which naive cells were positively selected on CD45RA and the negative fraction became the memory subset. Blood was obtained by leukapheresis, after which PBMCs were separated by Ficoll-Histopaque density gradient centrifugation and cryopreserved in liquid nitrogen vapor phase. Analytical flow cytometry was used to check the purity and quantity of each magnetically sorted T cell population. Each sorted fraction had its genomic DNA isolated and then quantified by UV absorbance on a Nanodrop 2000c.

This specimen comes from a study of shared clonotypes between healthy human individuals (dated by TCRdb to 2019 to 2021). For context, the study as a whole: The cohort included a few men and a couple of women between 18 and 49 years of age. Per donor, three plates each were used for CD4 naive and CD4 memory, two for CD8 naive, and one for CD8 memory. To estimate repertoire size and how much clonotypes are shared between individuals, the study performed deep sequencing of blood TCR repertoires from a few healthy adults. To increase sequencing depth and limit assay-specific biases, TCR repertoire library preparation and sequencing were carried out by different laboratories using diverse techniques. Leukapheresis yielded between about 0.94 and 8.9 billion PBMCs per donor. On the study overall, not on this receptor specifically: Because the study included only a small number of donors, the genetic and exposure-history diversity represented was limited. Compared with non-shared clonotypes, the clonotypes found in all four sorted-subset donors had higher generation probabilities. Naive subsets generally had larger estimated clonotype richness than memory subsets. Sampling was restricted to blood, and TCR repertoires in tissue are likely to differ from TCR repertoires in blood. Based on pairwise subsampling, the degree of clonotype sharing among donors was expected to be affected by sequencing depth. When a few donors were compared, the shared fraction of clonotypes was around 5.1% for naive CD4, around 4% for naive CD8, about 2.5% for memory CD4, and around 0.4% for memory CD8. Rarefaction of sorted-subset datasets indicated incomplete sequencing despite the large sequencing depth.

Using the deep immunoSEQ assay, TCR CDR3 regions were amplified from genomic DNA by multiplex PCR. Extracted genomic DNA from each cell subset was spread evenly across all wells of several immunoSEQ 96-well plates, with each plate serving as a replicate. For sorted subsets, each replicate PCR was loaded with 200 ng genomic DNA, equivalent to 30,000 or so T cell genomes. The purified libraries were quantified using a Qubit 3.0 fluorometer, sized with a Bioanalyzer 2100, and then quantified again using the KAPA Library Quantification kit. Every immunoSEQ 96-well plate was sequenced on a dedicated single-read 150-cycle Illumina NextSeq 550 flow cell. The authors' pipeline ran thus. Because the immunoSEQ output held only junctional sequences and lacked quality scores, the filtering could not match the filtering applied to full-length reads. Sequences were annotated with PyIR, a Python wrapper for IgBLAST v1.9, using IMGT germline references to assign V/J genes and CDR3. Reads were filtered out if the reads had weak V/J assignments (E-value above 1e-6), no CDR3, stop codons, out-of-frame junctions, or ambiguous translated residues. V3J clonotypes were defined by identical inferred V gene, J gene, and CDR3 amino acid sequence. Percentage overlap between repertoires was calculated by dividing the number of shared unique clonotypes by the size of the smaller repertoire. Repertoire richness was assessed with RTK rarefaction, the Chao1 estimator, and Recon v2.1 estimates of unobserved clonotypes. Generation probabilities for all TCRbeta clonotypes obtained by the gDNA method from several donors were computed using OLGA. What TCRdb holds here is the immuneACCESS table cut down to in-frame rearrangements. Part of the clones is not present; checked against another copy, under half of the missing clones reflect an unresolved V gene, and the others are unexplained. V and J calls and clone size are copied from that table; D and trimming were computed from the DNA. This sample has 2.3 million or so clones in its table, and more than 85% of those were observed once. The ten biggest clones cover about 0.37% of the sample.

The material sequenced was naive CD4+ T cells from PBMCs. What this sample's cell subset or site label stands for: CD45RA+ positively selected. The source of this sequence is a man between 18 and 29 years old in good health. Some clones in this sample may be carry-over from other donors' samples. Recombination linked TRBV6-5 to TRBJ1-4; confidence is insufficient to name the D gene. CDR3 loop: CASSSRFATNEKLFF. The DNA sequence is as follows: TGTGCCAGCAGTTCGAGGTTTGCAACTAATGAAAAACTGTTTTTT.